This is a list of T cell receptor beta chains from one sample in a study of T cells in Graves' hyperthyroidism and ophthalmopathy. TCRdb re-called the multiplex PCR reads through MiXCR, storing one row per CDR3 protein. This table holds around 300,000 distinct CDR3 sequences, roughly 15% found once. Sequenced input: blood. The receptors shown here come from a woman aged 25 to 39 with Graves' hyperthyroidism that later progressed to Graves' ophthalmopathy. Each CDR3 is given with its conserved first and last residue. The D gene is left open where the match is weak. Part of the rows lack a size; the others show once, few, many or a class for expanded clones.

TRBJ1-1 many TRBV12-3/TRBV12-4 . TGTGCCAGCAGTTTGGTACAGGGGAACACTGAAGCTTTCTTT CASSLVQGNTEAFF
TRBJ2-3 . TRBV6-4 . TGTGCCAGCGGGGTCCCCACTGGAAGGACTCAAATCGGGGATACGCAGTATTTT CASGVPTGRTQIGDTQYF
TRBJ2-5 . TRBV19 TRBD2 TGTGCCAGTAGTATGACTAGCGGGAGCGCGGAGACCCAGTACTTC CASSMTSGSAETQYF
TRBJ1-1 . TRBV7-2 TRBD1 TGTGCCAGCAGCCCCCACGCCGGACAGGGTGAAGCTTTCTTT CASSPHAGQGEAFF
TRBJ2-7 few TRBV11-2 TRBD2 TGTGCCAGCAGCACCCTGGCGGGAGGGATAACCTACGAGCAGTACTTC CASSTLAGGITYEQYF
TRBJ1-1 few TRBV10-1 TRBD1 TGCGCCAGGGGACAGCCCATGAACACTGAAGCTTTCTTT CARGQPMNTEAFF
TRBJ2-6 . TRBV18 . TGTGCCAGCTCACCCTCACGGGCTTCTCTTGCGGCCAACGTCCTGACTTTC CASSPSRASLAANVLTF
TRBJ1-1 few TRBV28 TRBD1 TGTGCCAGCAGAGTGGGGACAGGGGGCACCACTGAAGCTTTCTTT CASRVGTGGTTEAFF
TRBJ2-5 many TRBV29-1 TRBD1 TGCAGCGTTCAACAGGGGGCCGTGTACTTC CSVQQGAVYF
TRBJ2-7 . TRBV4-1 . TGCGCCAGCAGCCAAGGACCTAGCGCTTCCTACGAGCAGTACTTC CASSQGPSASYEQYF
TRBJ2-5 . TRBV7-9 . TGTGCCAGCAGCTTTCACCAACCCGCGGAGACCCAGTACTTC CASSFHQPAETQYF
TRBJ2-5 many TRBV2 TRBD2 TGTGCCAGCAGTGAATATAGGACTAGCGGGAAGCGGGAGACCCAGTACTTC CASSEYRTSGKRETQYF
TRBJ2-7 many TRBV7-8 TRBD1 TGTGCCAGCAGCGACAGGGGCCTCATATCCTACGAGCAGTACTTC CASSDRGLISYEQYF
TRBJ2-5 few TRBV5-1 TRBD2 TGCGCCAGCAGCCCCCTTCGAGCGGGAGGTGAGACCCAGTACTTC CASSPLRAGGETQYF
TRBJ1-1 many TRBV18 . TGTGCCAGCTCACCACCTCAGTCCCCGGGACGGGCTTTCTTT CASSPPQSPGRAFF
TRBJ2-5 many TRBV3-1 . TGTGCCAGCAGCCTTCCTACGGGACTGGAAGAGACCCAGTACTTC CASSLPTGLEETQYF
TRBJ1-1 many TRBV18 . TGTGCCAGCTCACCAGAGGTTACTGAAGCTTTCTTT CASSPEVTEAFF
TRBJ2-1 many TRBV20-1 . TGCAGTGCTAGAGATTGGGAGGTCTCCTACAATGAGCAGTTCTTC CSARDWEVSYNEQFF
TRBJ2-2 many TRBV7-2 . TGTGCCAGCAGCTTAGTTGAAGGGGCCGGGGAGCTGTTTTTT CASSLVEGAGELFF
TRBJ2-1 . TRBV5-8 TRBD2 TGTGCCAGCAGCCGGACTAGCGGGAGCGGCAATGAGCAGTTCTTC CASSRTSGSGNEQFF
TRBJ1-5 many TRBV12-3/TRBV12-4 . TGTGCCAGCAGCCCTGGGAATGGGGATCAGCCCCAGCATTTT CASSPGNGDQPQHF
TRBJ1-1 . TRBV27 . TGTGCCAGCAGTTTATTGGGGGGGCTGAACACTGAAGCTTTCTTT CASSLLGGLNTEAFF
TRBJ2-5 many TRBV30 TRBD1 TGTGCCTGGAGTGTAGGACAGGGTTTAGAGACCCAGTACTTC CAWSVGQGLETQYF
TRBJ1-2 many TRBV6-1 . TGTGCCAGCAGGCTACAGGATTGGGGCTATGGCTACACCTTC CASRLQDWGYGYTF
TRBJ2-7 few TRBV9 . TGTGCCAGCAGCGTAGACCTAGCGTCCTACGAGCAGTACTTC CASSVDLASYEQYF
TRBJ2-7 . TRBV4-2 . TGTGCCAGCAGCCAAGATGGCAGGGAGGACGAGCAGTACTTC CASSQDGREDEQYF
TRBJ2-2 many TRBV7-3 . TGTGCCAGCAGCCCCGGGACTGGGGAGCTGTTTTTT CASSPGTGELFF
TRBJ1-1 . TRBV5-4 . TGTGCCAGCAGCCCTAAAGGACCGCGGGACACTGAAGCTTTCTTT CASSPKGPRDTEAFF